This T cell receptor beta chain was documented in a study of blood T cell repertoires in COVID-19. Germline CDR1 and CDR2: SGHTA and FQGNSA. The CDR3 runs to 16 residues. J lost 2 bases, V lost 1 base, and 7 bases had no gene match. Using immunoSEQ multiplex PCR, the repertoire was profiled, and TCRdb retains in-frame clones only, with some absent. The sample holds some 250,000 clones, around 84% seen once. V is TRBV7-2 and J is TRBJ2-7; 8 bases align to TRBD1. Sequencing input: peripheral blood. This receptor was taken from a man between 60 and 75 years old with acute or convalescent COVID-19. The CDR3 nucleotides are TGTGCCAGCAGCTTAGTGGGGTACAGGGGGGCCTACGAGCAGTACTTC. Translation: CASSLVGYRGAYEQYF.